Each of the 25 T cell receptor beta chains below was sequenced from the same sample in a study of T-cell reconstitution after alpha-beta-depleted transplantation in children. For TCRbeta, the library was prepared with unique molecular identifiers. TCRdb reprocessed the PCR reads via MiXCR and lists one record per CDR3 protein. The repertoire holds around 600,000 distinct CDR3 sequences, with around a sixth as singletons. This sample comprised PBMCs from the stem cell graft donor, obtained from the stem cell graft. The receptors here all came from a human donor who donated a stem cell graft to a child with acute myeloid leukemia.

This clonotype came up many times. This sequence joins TRBV4-2 and TRBJ1-6; D gene uncertain. V lost 0 bases, J lost 7 bases, and 7 bases lay in between. Germline CDR1 and CDR2: LGHNA and YNFKEQ. The CDR3 totals 14 residues. Here the CDR3 reads CASSQDGRNSPLHF. In DNA form, the CDR3 reads TGTGCCAGCAGCCAAGATGGAAGGAATTCACCCCTCCACTTT.

This clonotype was recorded at least ten times. The chain uses TRBV7-9 and TRBJ1-5; unclear D gene. Germline CDR1 SEHNR, CDR2 FQNEAQ (reference sequence). The V gene lost 5 bases and the J gene lost 5 bases, with 13 bases spanning the gap. The CDR3 length is 14 residues. Here the CDR3 DNA reads TGTGCCAGCAGCCCGATGGGTCTAGATCAGCCCCAGCATTTT. As protein: CASSPMGLDQPQHF.

This clonotype was recorded many times. This chain links TRBV20-1 with TRBJ2-1; no reliable D call. V lost 3 bases and J lost 5, with 11 bases in between. The CDR3 spans 13 residues. The V gene's germline CDR1 is DFQATT and CDR2 SNEGSKA (reference sequence). The DNA of the CDR3 is TGCAGTGCTAGGCCTCAAGGAGACAATGAGCAGTTCTTC. Translated: CSARPQGDNEQFF.

The V and J genes are TRBV12-5 and TRBJ1-5; tentative D call: TRBD1 (5 bases). This CDR3 comprises 15 residues. Germline V lookup: CDR1 LGHNT, CDR2 FRNRAP. The ends were cut back, 3 bases at V and 1 base at J, with 10 bases in the middle. The CDR3 DNA is TGTGCTAGTGGTTTTTTTGGGGGAAGCAATCAGCCCCAGCATTTT. It yields the protein CASGFFGGSNQPQHF.

This chain joins TRBV12-3 or TRBV12-4 and TRBJ2-3; 9 positions agree with TRBD1. This CDR3 spans 14 amino acids. V lost 6 bases, J lost 3 bases, and 4 bases stayed unmatched. CDR3 sequence: CASSRDRDTDTQYF. The CDR3 DNA reads as TGTGCCAGCAGCCGGGACAGGGATACAGATACGCAGTATTTT.

This clonotype was observed a handful of times. This chain uses TRBV7-2 with TRBJ2-6, with unresolved D. Germline V gives CDR1 SGHTA, CDR2 FQGNSA. This CDR3 spans 15 amino acids. With 6 bases removed from V and 0 bases from J, the gap between germline ends came to 9 bases. CDR3 bases: TGTGCCAGCAGACCCGACGACTCTGGGGCCAACGTCCTGACTTTC. Protein sequence: CASRPDDSGANVLTF.

In this sample, this clonotype turned up many times. The chain has TRBV29-1 and TRBJ2-1; 9 nucleotides line up with TRBD2. The V segment lost 7 bases and the J segment 4 bases; nucleotides outside the gene matches: 8. This CDR3 region has 14 residues. Germline assignment: CDR1 SQVTM and CDR2 ANQGSEA. The CDR3 DNA reads TGCAGCGCTGGCGCGGGGGGGCTATACAATGAGCAGTTCTTC. This codes for CSAGAGGLYNEQFF.

The table lists this clonotype with many counts. The chain carries TRBV10-3 and TRBJ1-1, with a weak D call TRBD1 (6 bases). This CDR3 comprises 15 residues. Per the germline V gene, CDR1 is ENHRY and CDR2 is SYGVKD. V lost 0 bases to trimming and J lost 0 bases, with 8 bases between them. The CDR3 DNA reads as TGTGCCATCAGTGAGTCCGGGGGCATGAACACTGAAGCTTTCTTT. Translating it yields CAISESGGMNTEAFF.

The V and J genes are TRBV7-9 and TRBJ2-2; D tentatively reads TRBD1 or TRBD2 (6 bases each). The V gene lost 4 bases and the J gene lost 2 bases, with 14 bases spanning the gap. The CDR3 length is 16 residues. Germline V gene lookup returns CDR1 SEHNR and CDR2 FQNEAQ (reference sequence). CDR3 in DNA: TGTGCCAGCAGCTCAAGGGGGGTTTCCAACACCGGGGAGCTGTTTTTT. Protein product: CASSSRGVSNTGELFF.

There are a few counts of this clonotype. J is TRBJ1-5 and V is TRBV15; D is ambiguous. The CDR3 is 16 residues long. V lost 0 bases to trimming and J lost 6 bases, with 15 bases between them. Germline CDR1 LNHNV, CDR2 YYDKDF (reference sequence). CDR3 DNA sequence: TGTGCCACCAGCAGAGACCCGACGATTCCCTCTCAGCCCCAGCATTTT. Encoded protein: CATSRDPTIPSQPQHF.

This CDR3 is CASRLNYGDSSSGNTIYF. CDR3 DNA: TGTGCCAGCAGATTAAACTACGGGGACTCTTCCTCTGGAAACACCATATATTTT. The chain joins TRBV7-8 to TRBJ1-3; the D gene is possibly TRBD1 (5 bases). V gave up 6 bases and J gave up 0 bases, with 21 bases separating them. CDR3 length: 18 residues. CDR1 SGHVS and CDR2 FQNEAQ come from the germline V gene. Drawing the rest from reference TRBV7-8 and TRBJ1-3, the complete variable domain is GAGVSQSPRYKVAKRGQDVALRCDPISGHVSLFWYQQALGQGPEFLTYFQNEAQLDKSGLPSDRFFAERPEGSVSTLKIQRTQQEDSAVYLCASRLNYGDSSSGNTIYFGEGSWLTVV.

This clonotype was seen a few times. The V and J genes are TRBV28 and TRBJ2-7, with 7 bases fitting TRBD2. From germline, CDR1 is MDHEN and CDR2 SYDVKM. V lost 5 bases to trimming and J lost 3 bases; unmatched junction nucleotides: 4. The CDR3 sequence is 13 residues long. CDR3 coding DNA: TGTGCCAGCAGTCGGCCTAGCGGCTACGAGCAGTACGTC. This gives the protein CASSRPSGYEQYV.

The V and J genes are TRBV6-1 and TRBJ1-5; D not certain. V gave up 5 bases and J gave up 9 bases, with 14 bases separating them. Germline V gene data show CDR1 as MNHNS and CDR2 as SASEGT. The CDR3 is 13 residues long. The CDR3 loop is CASSPIVYRPQHF. In nucleotides, the CDR3 is TGTGCCAGCAGTCCCATTGTGTATCGGCCCCAGCATTTT.

The rearrangement links TRBV5-1 to TRBJ1-1; D not certain. The germline CDR1 and CDR2 sequences are SGHRS and YFSETQ. The CDR3 loop spans 15 amino acids. With 0 bases removed from V and 0 bases from J, the gap between germline ends came to 9 bases. CDR3 in amino acids: CASSLAQELNTEAFF. CDR3 sequence (DNA): TGCGCCAGCAGCTTGGCCCAGGAACTGAACACTGAAGCTTTCTTT.

With respect to this clonotype: This sequence may be a read error, since a much larger clone differs from it by one base. No conserved phenylalanine or tryptophan is present at the end of the CDR3, so a read error is the likely explanation. The rearrangement uses TRBV5-1 and TRBJ1-1, with D unclear. CDR1 SGHRS and CDR2 YFSETQ come from the germline V gene. CDR3 length equals 14 residues. V dropped 4 bases and J dropped 9 bases, with 19 bases sitting between them. This chain's CDR3 is CASSPVAVGRKAFL. The CDR3 coding sequence is TGCGCCAGCAGCCCGGTCGCGGTTGGGCGGAAAGCTTTCCTT.

The genes are TRBV27 and TRBJ1-2, with D tentatively TRBD1 (5 bases). The CDR3 spans 15 residues. Germline V CDR1 and CDR2: MNHEY, SMNVEV (reference sequence). With 2 bases removed from V and 3 bases from J, the gap between germline ends came to 13 bases. CDR3 amino acids: CASSLNGQGDYGYTF. As DNA, the CDR3 is TGTGCCAGCAGTTTAAATGGTCAAGGGGACTATGGCTACACCTTC.

A word on this clonotype: This likely came from a read error, as a far larger clone is one base away. V is TRBV20-1 and J is TRBJ2-1; D might be TRBD2 (5 bases). CDR1 DFQATT and CDR2 SNEGSKA come from the germline V gene (reference sequence). The germline V and J ends were trimmed by 1 base and 7 bases, with 5 bases remaining between them. The CDR3 loop spans 11 amino acids. CDR3 nucleotides: TGCAGTGCTAGAGCGGGGAATGAGCAGTTCTTC. The encoded protein is CSARAGNEQFF.

This clonotype was seen only a few times. This rearrangement joins TRBV9 to TRBJ1-6; 7 nucleotides agree with TRBD1. CDR1 is SGDLS, CDR2 YYNGEE, per germline. This CDR3 is 15 amino acids long. With 0 bases clipped from V and 9 bases from J, the junction kept 6 bases outside the gene matches. The CDR3 nucleotides are TGTGCCAGCAGCGTAGGACAGGGACAGATTTCACCCCTCCACTTT. It specifies CASSVGQGQISPLHF. Variable domain in full (rest from reference TRBV9 and TRBJ1-6): DSGVTQTPKHLITATGQRVTLRCSPRSGDLSVYWYQQSLDQGLQFLIQYYNGEERAKGNILERFSAQQFPDLHSELNLSSLELGDSALYFCASSVGQGQISPLHFGNGTRLTVT.

The CDR3 protein is CASSPTGPKGYEQYF. CDR3 in DNA: TGTGCCAGCAGCCCAACGGGACCCAAGGGGTACGAGCAGTACTTC. The chain is built from TRBV12-3 or TRBV12-4 and TRBJ2-7; either TRBD1 or TRBD2 may fit D (5 bases each). CDR3 length: 15 residues. Trimming removed 6 bases from V and 4 bases from J, with 19 bases in between.

The chain recombines TRBV5-1 with TRBJ2-5; D possibly uses TRBD1 or TRBD2 (5 bases each). The V and J ends lost 0 bases and 3 bases respectively, with 12 bases between them. CDR1 is SGHRS and CDR2 is YFSETQ in the germline V gene. The CDR3 totals 15 residues. In DNA, the CDR3 is TGCGCCAGCAGCTTGGTAGGGACGGATGAAGAGACCCAGTACTTC. The encoded protein is CASSLVGTDEETQYF.

This clonotype occurred a few times. The V and J genes are TRBV20-1 and TRBJ2-2; 8 nucleotides align to TRBD1. Germline trimming cut 6 bases from V and 1 base from J; bases unmatched to any gene: 7. CDR3 length: 15 amino acids. Germline CDR1 DFQATT, CDR2 SNEGSKA (reference sequence). As DNA, the CDR3 is TGCAGTGCCTTCGCCGGGACAGGGAACACCGGGGAGCTGTTTTTT. Amino acids: CSAFAGTGNTGELFF.

The V and J genes are TRBV30 and TRBJ1-2; perhaps TRBD1 as D (6 bases). The germline CDR1 and CDR2 sequences are GTSNPN and SVGIG (reference sequence). Trimming took off 4 bases at V and 5 bases at J, with 17 bases between the two ends. CDR3 size: 14 residues. CDR3: CAWTLDRPIYGYTF. The CDR3 region has the DNA TGTGCCTGGACTCTTGACAGGCCCATTTATGGCTACACCTTC.

This clonotype was counted many times. This chain joins TRBV7-9 and TRBJ2-5; D unresolved. The germline gives CDR1 SEHNR, CDR2 FQNEAQ (reference sequence). Trimming removed 2 bases at V and 10 bases at J, with 14 bases between. CDR3 size: 13 residues. The CDR3 loop is CASSLPSSRVQYF. CDR3 sequence (DNA): TGTGCCAGCAGCTTACCCTCCTCCCGCGTCCAGTACTTC.

This clonotype came up a few times. This sequence joins TRBV7-9 and TRBJ2-1, with 9 bases that match TRBD2. This CDR3 is built from 14 residues. Germline CDR1 and CDR2: SEHNR and FQNEAQ (reference sequence). Trimming at V came to 1 base and at J to 12 bases, leaving 7 bases not matched to a gene. CDR3 DNA sequence: TGTGCCAGCAGCTTAGTTGGCGGGGGGGCCCGGCAGTTCTTC. Amino acids: CASSLVGGGARQFF.

This clonotype was counted a few times. This CDR3 is CAWSRGVGDEKLFF. CDR3 DNA: TGTGCCTGGAGCAGGGGCGTGGGAGATGAAAAACTGTTTTTT. J is TRBJ1-4 and V is TRBV30; possible D gene TRBD1, 6 bases. This CDR3 has 14 amino acids. Germline values: CDR1 GTSNPN, CDR2 SVGIG (reference sequence). The V and J ends lost 3 bases and 6 bases respectively, with 14 bases between them.